The next 32 T cell receptor beta chains were all read from a single sample in a study of brain T cells in children with intractable seizures. The time point was: blood from clinic visit 5 months post-surgery; TSC patient then seizure free. Method: immunoSEQ multiplex PCR; TCRdb's copy keeps in-frame clones and lacks some. The profile shows 300,000 to 400,000 clones, over 90% of them singletons. The sequencing here drew on peripheral blood, taken less than 6 months after surgery. These TCRs come from a boy younger than two with tuberous sclerosis and intractable seizures.

The rearrangement uses TRBV5-4 and TRBJ2-7; 12 bases are shared with TRBD2. Per germline, CDR1 SGHNT and CDR2 YYREEE (reference sequence). There are 20 residues in the CDR3. The V gene end was trimmed by 0 bases and the J gene end by 2 bases; junction bases not matched to a gene: 15. In nucleotides, the CDR3 is TGTGCCAGCAGCTTGGTGTCCCCCCGGCTAGCGGGGGGGCAAGCCTACGAGCAGTACTTC. Its translation is CASSLVSPRLAGGQAYEQYF.

The rearrangement links TRBV2 to TRBJ2-7, with D maybe TRBD1 (5 bases). Trimming shortened V by 5 bases and J by 2 bases, and 13 bases separated the two germline ends. Per germline, CDR1 SNHLY and CDR2 FYNNEI. This CDR3 spans 14 amino acids. The CDR3 is CASSHDSLTYEQYF. As DNA, the CDR3 is TGTGCCAGCAGTCACGACAGCTTAACCTACGAGCAGTACTTC. The full variable domain, completed using reference TRBV2 and TRBJ2-7, is EPEVTQTPSHQVTQMGQEVILRCVPISNHLYFYWYRQILGQKVEFLVSFYNNEISEKSEIFDDQFSVERPDGSNFTLKIRSTKLEDSAMYFCASSHDSLTYEQYFGPGTRLTVT.

The V gene is TRBV18, the J gene TRBJ1-6, with D tentatively TRBD1 (6 bases). V shed 3 bases and J shed 9 bases, with 15 bases lying between them. The CDR3 totals 15 residues. Germline lookup yields CDR1 KGHSH and CDR2 LQKENI. CDR3: CASSPAGVLGSPLHF. CDR3 sequence (DNA): TGTGCCAGCTCACCCGCAGGGGTATTGGGTTCACCCCTCCACTTT.

This clone occurred once. V is TRBV14 and J is TRBJ2-5; D not resolved. V was trimmed by 2 bases and J by 5 bases, leaving 9 bases between them. Germline values: CDR1 SGHDN, CDR2 FVKESK. CDR3 length: 13 residues. The CDR3 DNA follows: TGTGCCAGCAGCCAAAATTTACGGGAGACCCAGTACTTC. Residues: CASSQNLRETQYF.

Points on this clone: Other nucleotide sequences from this sample produce the same CDR3. This chain links TRBV6-5 with TRBJ1-2; the D is unclear. The germline gives CDR1 MNHEY, CDR2 SVGAGI. V dropped 2 bases and J dropped 0 bases, with 7 bases sitting between them. This CDR3 contains 14 residues. CDR3 amino acids: CASSYDRANYGYTF. DNA for the CDR3: TGTGCCAGCAGTTACGACCGAGCTAACTATGGCTACACCTTC.

The J gene is TRBJ2-7, the V gene TRBV10-3; 10 bases line up with TRBD2. Per germline, CDR1 ENHRY and CDR2 SYGVKD. Trimming cost V 6 bases and J 2 bases; bases outside gene matches: 13. The CDR3 is made up of 17 amino acids. CDR3 sequence reads: CAISDTSGVFRAYEQYF. The CDR3 nucleotides read TGTGCCATCAGCGACACTAGCGGGGTTTTTAGGGCCTACGAGCAGTACTTC.

The chain recombines TRBV9 with TRBJ2-7; TRBD1 aligns across 7 bases. The CDR3 runs 13 residues. Germline trimming cut 3 bases from V and 5 bases from J; bases unmatched to any gene: 5. Germline V gene lookup returns CDR1 SGDLS and CDR2 YYNGEE. CDR3 DNA: TGTGCCAGCAGCGGACAGGGTCGAAACGAGCAGTACTTC. This encodes CASSGQGRNEQYF.

The chain has TRBV6-2 or TRBV6-3 and TRBJ2-7; 12 bases align to TRBD2. This CDR3 is 16 amino acids long. V shed 6 bases and J 4 bases; nucleotides not matched to a gene: 10. CDR1 is MNHEY and CDR2 is SVGEGT in the germline V gene. Here the CDR3 DNA reads TGTGCCAGCAGCCGTCGGACTAGCGGGAAAGGGTACGAGCAGTACTTC. The encoded protein is CASSRRTSGKGYEQYF.

This chain joins TRBV12-3 or TRBV12-4 and TRBJ1-1; no clear D gene. Trimming shortened V by 7 bases and J by 1 base, and 4 bases separated the two germline ends. This CDR3 comprises 11 residues. In DNA form, the CDR3 reads TGTGCCAGCATGGCGAACACTGAAGCTTTCTTT. It codes for CASMANTEAFF.

The chain carries TRBV5-1 and TRBJ2-1, with D perhaps matching TRBD2 (5 bases). V was shortened by 0 bases and J by 0 bases, with 7 bases between the two germline ends. Germline assignment: CDR1 SGHRS and CDR2 YFSETQ. This CDR3 is 15 amino acids long. CDR3 amino acids: CASSLGLSSYNEQFF. CDR3 DNA sequence: TGCGCCAGCAGCTTGGGACTAAGCTCCTACAATGAGCAGTTCTTC.

The V call is TRBV19, the J call TRBJ2-1; perhaps TRBD2 as D (6 bases). The CDR3 is 14 residues long. The V gene lost 0 bases and the J gene lost 7 bases, with 10 bases spanning the gap. Germline V gene data show CDR1 as LNHDA and CDR2 as SQIVND (reference sequence). CDR3 coding DNA: TGTGCCAGTAGTATAGATTCCGGGGGTAATGAGCAGTTCTTC. Translated: CASSIDSGGNEQFF.

V and J are TRBV28 and TRBJ1-6, with 8 positions matching TRBD1. Losses at the gene ends were 4 bases for V and 7 bases for J; bases not matched to a gene: 12. The CDR3 runs 17 residues. In germline, CDR1 is MDHEN, CDR2 SYDVKM. The CDR3, as DNA: TGTGCCAGCAGTTCCCCCCTTAGACAGGGGACGAATTCACCCCTCCACTTT. Translation gives CASSSPLRQGTNSPLHF.

The chain recombines TRBV27 with TRBJ2-7, with D perhaps matching TRBD2 (5 bases). Germline lookup yields CDR1 MNHEY and CDR2 SMNVEV (reference sequence). The CDR3 consists of 14 residues. Trimming took 5 bases from V and 10 from J, leaving 21 bases between them. Here the CDR3 reads CASSPPGYTTCQYF. For the CDR3, the DNA is TGTGCCAGCAGTCCGCCGGGGTATACCACGTGTCAGTACTTC.

This rearrangement joins TRBV15 to TRBJ2-5, with 11 bases lining up with TRBD2. This CDR3 has 18 amino acids. Trimming took 0 bases from V and 3 from J; bases not matched to a gene: 9. Germline CDR1 reads LNHNV; CDR2 reads YYDKDF (reference sequence). Here the CDR3 reads CATSRDLGLAGAEETQYF. CDR3 nucleotides: TGTGCCACCAGCAGAGATCTAGGACTAGCGGGCGCTGAAGAGACCCAGTACTTC.

The rearrangement uses TRBV20-1 and TRBJ2-7, with TRBD1 identical over 7 bases. There are 11 residues in the CDR3. Unmatched junction bases numbered 3, after V lost 5 bases and J lost 5 bases. The germline gives CDR1 DFQATT, CDR2 SNEGSKA (reference sequence). The CDR3, as DNA: TGCAGTGCTGGGGACAGTGACGAGCAGTACTTC. Translated, it gives CSAGDSDEQYF.

The J gene is TRBJ2-4, the V gene TRBV29-1, with D unresolved. There are 13 residues in the CDR3. CDR1 is SQVTM and CDR2 is ANQGSEA in the germline V gene. V lost 5 bases, J lost 0 bases, and 8 bases lay in between. CDR3 amino acids: CSVLYLAKNIQYF. The CDR3 DNA sequence: TGCAGCGTTCTATACCTAGCCAAAAACATTCAGTACTTC. The full variable domain, completed using reference TRBV29-1 and TRBJ2-4, is SAVISQKPSRDICQRGTSLTIQCQVDSQVTMMFWYRQQPGQSLTLIATANQGSEATYESGFVIDKFPISRPNLTFSTLTVSNMSPEDSSIYLCSVLYLAKNIQYFGAGTRLSVL.

The chain joins TRBV19 to TRBJ2-2; no clear D. This CDR3 contains 14 residues. The V end was cut by 0 bases, the J end by 4 bases, with 6 bases between. CDR1 is LNHDA, CDR2 SQIVND, per germline (reference sequence). For the CDR3, the DNA is TGTGCCAGTAGTATAGATCGCAGCACCGGGGAGCTGTTTTTT. Translated: CASSIDRSTGELFF.

The rearrangement uses TRBV19 and TRBJ2-3; D is unclear. The length of the CDR3 is 13 residues. With 6 bases removed from V and 1 base from J, the gap between germline ends came to 8 bases. Looked up from germline, CDR1 is LNHDA and CDR2 is SQIVND (reference sequence). CDR3 DNA: TGTGCCAGTAGGGGTGATGGCACAGATACGCAGTATTTT. Translating gives CASRGDGTDTQYF.

This chain connects TRBV5-5 to TRBJ2-1; 9 bases map to TRBD2. V shed 4 bases, J shed 4 bases, and the junction held 6 bases outside the gene matches. Germline assignment: CDR1 SGHKS and CDR2 YYEKEE (reference sequence). The CDR3 contains 15 residues. The CDR3, as DNA: TGTGCCAGCAGCCGTCTAGCGGGACTTTACAATGAGCAGTTCTTC. Protein sequence: CASSRLAGLYNEQFF.

The chain is built from TRBV7-2 and TRBJ1-4, with 7 bases fitting TRBD1. V shed 4 bases and J 1 base; nucleotides not matched to a gene: 3. Germline V lookup: CDR1 SGHTA, CDR2 FQGNSA. The CDR3 extends over 15 amino acids. CDR3 sequence (DNA): TGTGCCAGCAGCTCGCGACAGGGAACTAATGAAAAACTGTTTTTT. Encoded protein: CASSSRQGTNEKLFF.

On this clone itself: The same CDR3 arises from other DNA sequences in this sample as well. The chain combines TRBV12-3 or TRBV12-4 with TRBJ1-3, with D unclear. CDR3 length: 11 amino acids. Trimming removed 5 bases at V and 4 bases at J, with 3 bases between. The CDR3 DNA reads TGTGCCAGCAGTCTGGGAAACACCATATATTTT. Protein: CASSLGNTIYF.

This chain connects TRBV24-1 to TRBJ2-1; D may be TRBD2 (5 bases). The V gene lost 4 bases and the J gene lost 5 bases, with 14 bases spanning the gap. CDR1 is KGHDR, CDR2 SFDVKD, per germline. CDR3 size: 15 residues. The DNA for the CDR3 is TGTGCCACCAGTGACTCCCTCGGACTCGACAATGAGCAGTTCTTC. It encodes CATSDSLGLDNEQFF.

The rearrangement joins TRBV6-6 to TRBJ2-5, with 11 bases identical to TRBD2. Germline-derived CDR1 and CDR2 are MNHNY and SVGAGI (reference sequence). Trimming took 2 bases from V and 3 from J; bases not matched to a gene: 5. The CDR3 has 16 amino acids. In DNA form, the CDR3 reads TGTGCCAGCAGTTACCCAGGGACTAGCGGTGAAGAGACCCAGTACTTC. Translating it yields CASSYPGTSGEETQYF.

This sequence joins TRBV5-1 and TRBJ1-4; D not resolved. V lost 7 bases and J 3 bases, leaving 10 bases between the germline ends. This CDR3 is built from 13 residues. From germline, CDR1 is SGHRS and CDR2 YFSETQ. CDR3 residues: CASCRGANEKLFF. CDR3 nucleotides: TGCGCCAGCTGCCGGGGAGCTAATGAAAAACTGTTTTTT.

The rearrangement links TRBV9 to TRBJ2-1; possible D gene TRBD2, 5 bases. Trimming shortened V by 0 bases and J by 3 bases, and 10 bases separated the two germline ends. CDR1 is SGDLS, CDR2 YYNGEE, per germline. The CDR3 length is 15 residues. The DNA for the CDR3 is TGTGCCAGCAGCGTAGGAGTAGCGAACTACAATGAGCAGTTCTTC. Its translation is CASSVGVANYNEQFF.

CDR3 nucleotide sequence: TGCGCCAGCAGCCAAGAATGGCGGGAATGGACCAATGAGCAGTTCTTC. Protein sequence: CASSQEWREWTNEQFF. J is TRBJ2-1 and V is TRBV4-1; a weak D match, TRBD2 (6 bases). V was shortened by 0 bases and J by 6 bases, with 15 bases between the two germline ends. Germline-derived CDR1 and CDR2 are MGHRA and YSYEKL. The CDR3 runs 16 residues.

The V gene is TRBV7-9, the J gene TRBJ1-1; D is unclear. This CDR3 has 13 residues. Germline CDR1 is SEHNR and CDR2 is FQNEAQ (reference sequence). Trimming shortened V by 3 bases and J by 4 bases, and 9 bases separated the two germline ends. CDR3 nucleotides: TGTGCCAGCAGCTTCCTGGGGTTCACTGAAGCTTTCTTT. It encodes CASSFLGFTEAFF.

This chain links TRBV29-1 with TRBJ2-1, with D possibly TRBD1 on 6 matching bases. CDR3 length: 13 amino acids. CDR1 and CDR2 (germline): SQVTM, ANQGSEA. Trimming removed 6 bases from V and 4 bases from J, with 13 bases in between. CDR3 loop: CSVRRDTYNEQFF. In DNA form, the CDR3 reads TGCAGCGTCCGCCGGGACACTTACAATGAGCAGTTCTTC.

This clone was found a few times. The chain uses TRBV7-9 and TRBJ1-6, with 7 bases fitting TRBD1. The germline gives CDR1 SEHNR, CDR2 FQNEAQ (reference sequence). CDR3 length: 14 residues. V lost 8 bases and J lost 5; bases outside the gene matches: 6. The CDR3 nucleotides are TGTGCCAGCTACTCGGGACAGAATAATTCACCCCTCCACTTT. Its translation is CASYSGQNNSPLHF.

J is TRBJ1-1 and V is TRBV12-2. TRBV12-2 is deemed a pseudogene. There are 13 residues in the CDR3. DNA for the CDR3: TGTGCAAGTCGCTTAGCCCCGCACCCTGAAGCTTTCTTT. Protein product: CASRLAPHPEAFF.

V usage is TRBV29-1 and J usage is TRBJ1-2; no definite D call. V was cut by 6 bases and J by 1 base, with 15 bases left in between. Germline V gene lookup returns CDR1 SQVTM and CDR2 ANQGSEA. This CDR3 region has 14 residues. CDR3: CSVDPRTDNYGYTF. The CDR3 bases are TGCAGCGTCGATCCCCGCACTGATAACTATGGCTACACCTTC.

The rearrangement links TRBV3-1 (or the pseudogene TRBV3-2) to TRBJ2-5; 7 bases fit TRBD2. Unmatched junction bases numbered 9, after V lost 6 bases and J lost 5 bases. This CDR3 contains 14 residues. Germline V lookup: CDR1 LGHDT, CDR2 YNNKEL (reference sequence). This CDR3 is CASSLRTRGETQYF. CDR3 bases: TGTGCCAGCAGTCTCCGGACTAGAGGGGAGACCCAGTACTTC.